The rows below give T cell receptor beta chains drawn from one sample of a study of regulatory and conventional T cells in RAG deficiency. Only in-frame clones appear in the TCRdb table, and some are missing; sequencing was by immunoSEQ multiplex PCR. The sample records roughly 34,000 clones, more than 75% being singletons. Separately, the same data were catalogued under a study of regulatory T cells.

The sequenced sample was CD4+ effector T cells sorted from blood. These TCRs come from a human donor in good health. Both conserved end residues are part of each CDR3. The order of the fields is D gene, V gene, CDR3 length, clone size, J gene, CDR3 protein, CDR3 DNA. A D gene is named only where the DNA matches it firmly. Clone sizes are given selectively: once, few, many, or a class where the clone is expanded.

NA	TRBV19	13	NA	TRBJ2-7	CASSIGATYEQYF	TGTGCCAGTAGTATAGGGGCCACCTACGAGCAGTACTTC
NA	TRBV14	16	NA	TRBJ2-3	CASSGRTAKSTDTQYF	TGTGCCAGCAGCGGAAGGACGGCGAAAAGCACAGATACGCAGTATTTT
TRBD1	TRBV6-5	13	NA	TRBJ2-5	CASRGQGKETQYF	TGTGCCAGCAGGGGACAGGGAAAAGAGACCCAGTACTTC
NA	TRBV6-1	14	NA	TRBJ1-1	CAIQAQGGGTEAFF	TGTGCCATCCAAGCACAGGGTGGGGGCACTGAAGCTTTCTTT
NA	TRBV12-1	17	NA	TRBJ2-1	CASSSQLAGGPRNEQFF	TGTGCCAGCAGCTCACAACTAGCGGGGGGGCCTCGGAATGAGCAGTTCTTC
NA	TRBV9	15	NA	TRBJ1-2	CASSSGGRTNYGYTF	TGTGCCAGCAGCTCGGGAGGCAGGACTAACTATGGCTACACCTTC
TRBD1	TRBV18	14	few	TRBJ1-5	CASSPGTGNQPQHF	TGTGCCAGCTCACCCGGGACAGGAAACCAGCCCCAGCATTTT
NA	TRBV30	12	NA	TRBJ2-1	CASTQGGGEQFF	TGTGCCTCCACTCAGGGGGGAGGTGAGCAGTTCTTC
NA	TRBV5-1	15	NA	TRBJ2-3	CASSMGPRDTDTQYF	TGCGCCAGCAGCATGGGACCGAGAGACACAGATACGCAGTATTTT
NA	TRBV5-1	14	NA	TRBJ2-7	CASSLAAGSYEQYF	TGCGCCAGCAGCTTGGCGGCGGGCTCCTACGAGCAGTACTTC
NA	TRBV5-1	15	NA	TRBJ2-1	CASSLGPLGYNEQFF	TGCGCCAGCAGCTTGGGCCCCCTTGGCTACAATGAGCAGTTCTTC
NA	TRBV6-5	15	few	TRBJ1-6	CASSPAPGRKSPLHF	TGTGCCAGCAGTCCTGCCCCAGGACGTAAGTCACCCCTCCACTTT
NA	TRBV5-1	16	NA	TRBJ1-1	CASSLVVSDYYTEAFF	TGCGCCAGCAGCTTGGTTGTCTCGGACTATTACACTGAAGCTTTCTTT
NA	TRBV11-2	13	once	TRBJ2-5	CASSLGLGETQYF	TGTGCCAGCAGCTTGGGCCTGGGGGAGACCCAGTACTTC
NA	TRBV5-4	13	NA	TRBJ1-1	CASSLPGNTEAFF	TGTGCCAGCAGCCTACCGGGGAACACTGAAGCTTTCTTT
TRBD1	TRBV19	14	NA	TRBJ2-3	CASSTRQGPDTQYF	TGTGCCAGTAGCACCCGACAGGGGCCGGATACGCAGTATTTT
TRBD2	TRBV5-1	13	NA	TRBJ2-7	CASRSGEAGEQYF	TGCGCCAGCAGGAGCGGGGAGGCGGGCGAGCAGTACTTC
TRBD1	TRBV7-2	18	NA	TRBJ2-7	CASSPYKPPGQGSYEQYF	TGTGCCAGCAGCCCATACAAGCCCCCGGGACAGGGCTCCTACGAGCAGTACTTC
TRBD1	TRBV4-2	19	NA	TRBJ1-5	CASSQDYVRGRRANQPQHF	TGTGCCAGCAGCCAAGATTACGTCAGGGGGCGAAGAGCCAATCAGCCCCAGCATTTT
NA	TRBV18	14	NA	TRBJ1-4	CASSPSQQVEKLFF	TGTGCCAGCTCACCAAGCCAACAGGTGGAAAAACTGTTTTTT
NA	TRBV7-9	15	NA	TRBJ1-6	CASSLVSSGNSPLHF	TGTGCCAGCAGCTTAGTGTCCAGTGGAAATTCACCCCTCCACTTT
TRBD1	TRBV28	16	NA	TRBJ1-4	CASSATGLQANEKLFF	TGTGCCAGCAGTGCGACAGGGCTTCAGGCTAATGAAAAACTGTTTTTT
TRBD1	TRBV5-8	14	NA	TRBJ1-1	CASSLWDREAEAFF	TGTGCCAGCAGCTTATGGGACAGGGAGGCTGAAGCTTTCTTT
TRBD1	TRBV11-1	14	NA	TRBJ2-3	CASSSTGTRVTQYF	TGTGCCAGCAGCTCGACAGGGACCCGGGTTACGCAGTATTTT
NA	TRBV9	14	once	TRBJ1-6	CASSVGAENSPLHF	TGTGCCAGCAGCGTAGGTGCAGAGAATTCACCCCTCCACTTT
NA	TRBV6-5	12	NA	TRBJ2-7	CASSYSQNEQYF	TGTGCCAGCAGTTACTCGCAGAACGAGCAGTACTTC
NA	TRBV6-1	17	NA	TRBJ1-2	CASSDRWDSPSPYGYTF	TGTGCCAGCAGTGACCGGTGGGACTCTCCGAGCCCCTATGGCTACACCTTC
TRBD1	TRBV25-1	17	NA	TRBJ2-5	CASSDPPDRGPQETQYF	TGTGCCAGCAGTGACCCCCCTGACAGGGGCCCTCAAGAGACCCAGTACTTC
NA	TRBV7-3	14	once	TRBJ2-5	CASSFGDSRETQYF	TGTGCCAGCAGCTTCGGGGACTCACGGGAGACCCAGTACTTC
TRBD1	TRBV15	14	NA	TRBJ1-2	CATSRDRTNYGYTF	TGTGCCACCAGCAGGGACAGGACTAACTATGGCTACACCTTC
NA	TRBV28	11	once	TRBJ1-1	CASSLAGEAFF	TGTGCCAGCAGTTTGGCAGGGGAGGCTTTCTTT
NA	TRBV5-5	15	NA	TRBJ1-1	CASSLELASNTEAFF	TGTGCCAGCAGCTTGGAGCTGGCTTCGAACACTGAAGCTTTCTTT
NA	TRBV5-1	15	NA	TRBJ1-1	CASSLREGQNTEAFF	TGCGCCAGCAGCCTGAGGGAGGGCCAGAACACTGAAGCTTTCTTT
NA	TRBV7-9	17	NA	TRBJ1-4	CASSLGGTATAYEKLFF	TGTGCCAGCAGCTTAGGGGGCACCGCGACAGCGTATGAAAAACTGTTTTTT
TRBD1	TRBV6-6	16	few	TRBJ1-3	CASSVNRGGSGNTIYF	TGTGCCAGCAGTGTCAACAGGGGAGGCTCTGGAAACACCATATATTTT
TRBD1	TRBV2	14	once	TRBJ1-1	CASSLQGANTEAFF	TGTGCCAGCAGCCTACAGGGGGCCAACACTGAAGCTTTCTTT
NA	TRBV6-5	14	few	TRBJ1-4	CASSYFPVPEKLFF	TGTGCCAGCAGTTACTTTCCAGTCCCTGAAAAACTGTTTTTT
TRBD2	TRBV5-1	18	NA	TRBJ2-1	CASSRRSTGGATNNEQFF	TGCGCCAGCAGCCGGAGGTCGACCGGGGGGGCCACGAACAATGAGCAGTTCTTC
TRBD1	TRBV27	15	NA	TRBJ2-7	CASSLTGVDGYEQYF	TGTGCCAGCAGTCTTACAGGGGTTGATGGCTACGAGCAGTACTTC
NA	TRBV9	14	NA	TRBJ1-1	CASSRGRGNTEAFF	TGTGCCAGCAGCCGCGGAAGGGGCAACACTGAAGCTTTCTTT
NA	TRBV9	12	NA	TRBJ2-3	CASSALADTQYF	TGTGCCAGCAGCGCGTTAGCGGATACGCAGTATTTT
NA	TRBV5-1	14	NA	TRBJ2-7	CASSLEGGAYEQYF	TGCGCCAGCAGCTTGGAGGGGGGAGCCTACGAGCAGTACTTC
NA	TRBV6-1	15	NA	TRBJ2-4	CASSERRAAGNIQYF	TGTGCCAGCAGTGAACGGCGTGCGGCTGGAAACATTCAGTACTTC
NA	TRBV5-1	16	few	TRBJ1-6	CASSWTVGSYNSPLHF	TGCGCCAGCAGCTGGACGGTCGGCTCCTATAATTCACCCCTCCACTTT
NA	TRBV5-1	14	once	TRBJ2-7	CASSLLYRANEQYF	TGCGCCAGCAGCTTGTTATACAGGGCCAACGAGCAGTACTTC
NA	TRBV11-2	13	once	TRBJ2-5	CASSPTTGETQYF	TGTGCCAGCAGCCCAACAACGGGAGAGACCCAGTACTTC
NA	TRBV4-2	16	few	TRBJ1-6	CASSQVVAGRNSPLHF	TGTGCCAGCAGCCAAGTTGTTGCGGGGAGGAATTCACCCCTCCACTTT
NA	TRBV30	13	NA	TRBJ1-4	CAWNGANNEKLFF	TGTGCCTGGAACGGGGCGAATAATGAAAAACTGTTTTTT
NA	TRBV6-5	15	few	TRBJ2-7	CASSYPGGGRYEQYF	TGTGCCAGCAGTTACCCCGGTGGAGGCCGCTACGAGCAGTACTTC
NA	TRBV19	14	NA	TRBJ2-7	CASSPAGINYEQYF	TGTGCCAGTAGCCCAGCGGGTATCAACTACGAGCAGTACTTC